The 9 T cell receptor beta chains given below trace back to one sample, sequenced in a study of cytomegalovirus exposure and HLA in healthy donors. Primers for the PCR totalled 60 Vbeta and 13 Jbeta. Sequenced by immunoSEQ multiplex PCR; TCRdb stores in-frame clones only, minus some. The repertoire has some 160,000 clones, less than 80% of them found once; the top ten carry 0.69%. Sequencing was done on a sample of PBMCs. The receptor source for this set is a woman aged 40 to 49 in good health and CMV-seronegative.

The J gene is TRBJ1-5, the V gene TRBV10-2; the D is unclear. CDR3 length: 12 amino acids. Looked up from germline, CDR1 is WSHSY and CDR2 is SAAADI. V shed 2 bases and J shed 8 bases, with 7 bases lying between them. The DNA for the CDR3 is TGCGCCAGCAGTGAGAGCGGGAAGCCCCAGCATTTT. Amino acids: CASSESGKPQHF.

This chain links TRBV27 with TRBJ1-1, with a weak D call TRBD1 (6 bases). The V end lost 1 base, the J end lost 7 bases, and 19 bases lay between the germline ends. This CDR3 is built from 16 residues. CDR1 is MNHEY, CDR2 SMNVEV, per germline (reference sequence). CDR3 region: CASSLWAGDPEGEAFF. CDR3 nucleotide sequence: TGTGCCAGCAGTTTATGGGCAGGGGACCCTGAGGGTGAAGCTTTCTTT.

The chain combines TRBV25-1 with TRBJ1-2, with 7 bases identical to TRBD1. Germline-derived CDR1 and CDR2 are MGHDK and SYGVNS. The CDR3 is made up of 17 amino acids. J was trimmed by 2 bases and V by 4 bases; bases with no gene match: 13. The CDR3 here is CASSGGKQGKRNYGYTF. The CDR3, as DNA: TGTGCCAGCAGTGGGGGGAAACAGGGGAAGAGGAACTATGGCTACACCTTC.

The J gene is TRBJ2-3, the V gene TRBV29-1; no clear D. Germline lookup yields CDR1 SQVTM and CDR2 ANQGSEA. This CDR3 contains 13 residues. Between the trimmed V and J ends, which lost 4 bases and 2 bases, there was a span of 10 bases. This CDR3 reads CSVGGRHTDTQYF. The CDR3 nucleotides read TGCAGCGTTGGTGGCAGACACACAGATACGCAGTATTTT.

The rearrangement joins TRBV6-1 to TRBJ1-1; 9 nucleotides line up with TRBD1. The CDR3 runs to 15 residues. Germline V gene lookup returns CDR1 MNHNS and CDR2 SASEGT. The ends lost 8 bases at V and 3 bases at J; junction bases unmatched: 10. This CDR3 reads CASYRGLTLDTEAFF. As DNA, the CDR3 is TGTGCCAGCTACAGGGGGCTTACGTTAGACACTGAAGCTTTCTTT.

This chain links TRBV9 with TRBJ2-3; TRBD2 matches 9 bases. The germline CDR1 and CDR2 sequences are SGDLS and YYNGEE. The CDR3 sequence is 15 residues long. V lost 3 bases, J lost 4 bases, and 6 bases stayed unmatched. The CDR3 sequence: CASSAVAGEADTQYF. Here the CDR3 DNA reads TGTGCCAGCAGCGCTGTAGCGGGAGAGGCAGATACGCAGTATTTT.

The chain's CDR3 is CASSSPGLAGAAGDTQYF. In DNA form, the CDR3 reads TGTGCCAGCAGCTCCCCAGGACTAGCGGGGGCCGCAGGAGATACGCAGTATTTT. This chain connects TRBV11-3 to TRBJ2-3; 13 nucleotides line up with TRBD2. The CDR3 totals 18 residues. J lost 5 bases, V lost 4 bases, and 12 bases had no gene match. Germline V gene sequence: CDR1 SGHNT, CDR2 YENEEA. Full variable domain (rest looked up from reference TRBV11-3 and TRBJ2-3): EAGVVQSPRYKIIEKKQPVAFWCNPISGHNTLYWYLQNLGQGPELLIRYENEEAVDDSQLPKDRFSAERLKGVDSTLKIQPAELGDSAVYLCASSSPGLAGAAGDTQYFGPGTRLTVL.

This chain joins TRBV7-2 and TRBJ1-4; D is unclear. Between the trimmed V and J ends, which lost 6 bases and 7 bases, there was a span of 18 bases. CDR1 and CDR2 from the germline V gene are SGHTA and FQGNSA. CDR3 length: 15 residues. DNA of the CDR3: TGTGCCAGCAGTCAGGATGGGAGGGATGGTGAAAAACTGTTTTTT. Protein product: CASSQDGRDGEKLFF.

This chain links TRBV27 with TRBJ1-4, with a possible D match to TRBD1 (6 bases). The CDR3 consists of 15 residues. Germline V lookup: CDR1 MNHEY, CDR2 SMNVEV (reference sequence). Trimming removed 6 bases at V and 7 bases at J, with 18 bases between. CDR3 region: CASRGWGPQTEKLFF. For the CDR3, the DNA is TGTGCCAGCAGGGGATGGGGGCCCCAAACTGAAAAACTGTTTTTT. The whole variable domain, filled in from reference TRBV27 and TRBJ1-4, reads EAQVTQNPRYLITVTGKKLTVTCSQNMNHEYMSWYRQDPGLGLRQIYYSMNVEVTDKGDVPEGYKVSRKEKRNFPLILESPSPNQTSLYFCASRGWGPQTEKLFFGSGTQLSVL.